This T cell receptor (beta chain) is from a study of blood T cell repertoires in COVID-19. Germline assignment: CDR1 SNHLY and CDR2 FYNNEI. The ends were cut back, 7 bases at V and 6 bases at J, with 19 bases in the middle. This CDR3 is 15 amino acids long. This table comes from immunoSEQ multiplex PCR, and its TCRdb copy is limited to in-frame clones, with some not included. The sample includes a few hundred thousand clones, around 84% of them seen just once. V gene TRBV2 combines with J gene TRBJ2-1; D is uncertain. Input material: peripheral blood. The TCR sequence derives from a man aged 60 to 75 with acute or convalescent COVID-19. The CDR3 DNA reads TGTGCCAGCACCCTACTTGCCAGCGCATTCAATGAGCAGTTCTTC. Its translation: CASTLLASAFNEQFF.